Below are 4 T cell receptor beta chains sequenced from a single sample in a study of T cells in Graves' hyperthyroidism and ophthalmopathy. Template material for amplifying TCR beta CDR3 regions consisted of RNA transcripts. When the TCR CDR3 underwent first-round RT-PCR, the HTBI primer set was used. MiXCR, applied by TCRdb to the multiplex PCR reads, yields one record per CDR3 protein. Seen here are hundreds of thousands of distinct CDR3 sequences, roughly 20% observed once, and the top ten hold approximately 15%. Sample: blood. The receptors come from a woman between 50 and 59 years old with Graves' hyperthyroidism that later progressed to Graves' ophthalmopathy.

This chain links TRBV20-1 with TRBJ2-5; D unresolved. Germline V gene data show CDR1 as DFQATT and CDR2 as SNEGSKA (reference sequence). The CDR3 loop spans 13 amino acids. V gave up 1 base and J gave up 0 bases, with 6 bases separating them. The CDR3 reads CSARVSNQETQYF. CDR3 sequence (DNA): TGCAGTGCTAGAGTTTCTAACCAAGAGACCCAGTACTTC.

The table lists this clonotype with a few counts. This chain joins TRBV7-9 and TRBJ1-3; unclear D gene. Germline-derived CDR1 and CDR2 are SEHNR and FQNEAQ (reference sequence). The CDR3 runs 15 residues. The V and J ends lost 4 bases and 5 bases respectively, with 15 bases between them. The CDR3 DNA is TGTGCCAGCAGCTCCACCTTGGACCGGAGAAACACCATATATTTT. Its translation: CASSSTLDRRNTIYF.

This clonotype was observed at least ten times. V usage is TRBV12-3 or TRBV12-4 and J usage is TRBJ2-3; D assignment may be TRBD1 or TRBD2 (6 bases each). The CDR3 sequence is 14 residues long. With 5 bases removed from V and 0 bases from J, the gap between germline ends came to 9 bases. The CDR3 bases are TGTGCCAGCAGTCCGGGGGCTAGCACAGATACGCAGTATTTT. Encoded protein: CASSPGASTDTQYF.

CDR3 loop: CASSVGTNTGELFF. The DNA of the CDR3 is TGTGCCAGCAGTGTAGGGACAAACACCGGGGAGCTGTTTTTT. V and J are TRBV12-3 or TRBV12-4 and TRBJ2-2; tentatively, D is TRBD1 (6 bases). This CDR3 comprises 14 residues. Trimming took 5 bases from V and 2 from J, leaving 9 bases between them.